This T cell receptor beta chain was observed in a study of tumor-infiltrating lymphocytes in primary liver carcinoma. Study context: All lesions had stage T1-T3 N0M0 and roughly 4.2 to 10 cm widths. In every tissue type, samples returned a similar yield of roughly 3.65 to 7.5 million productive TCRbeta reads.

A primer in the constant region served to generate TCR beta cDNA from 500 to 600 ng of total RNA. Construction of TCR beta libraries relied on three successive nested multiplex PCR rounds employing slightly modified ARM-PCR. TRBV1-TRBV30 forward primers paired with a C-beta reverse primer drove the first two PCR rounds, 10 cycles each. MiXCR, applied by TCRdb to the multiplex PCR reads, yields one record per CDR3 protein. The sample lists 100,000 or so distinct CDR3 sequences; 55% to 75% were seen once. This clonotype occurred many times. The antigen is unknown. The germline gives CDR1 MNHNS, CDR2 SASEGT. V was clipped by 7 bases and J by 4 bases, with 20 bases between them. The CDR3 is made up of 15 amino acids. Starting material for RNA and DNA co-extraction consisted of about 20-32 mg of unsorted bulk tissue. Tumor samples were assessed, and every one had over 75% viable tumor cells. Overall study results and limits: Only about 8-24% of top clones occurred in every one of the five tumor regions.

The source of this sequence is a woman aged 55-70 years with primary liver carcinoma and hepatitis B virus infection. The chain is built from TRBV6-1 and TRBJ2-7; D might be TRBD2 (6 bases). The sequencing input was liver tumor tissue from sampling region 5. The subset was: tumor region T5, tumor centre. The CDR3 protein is CASNILATEGYEQYF. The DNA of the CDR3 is TGTGCCAGCAACATCCTAGCGACGGAGGGGTACGAGCAGTACTTC.